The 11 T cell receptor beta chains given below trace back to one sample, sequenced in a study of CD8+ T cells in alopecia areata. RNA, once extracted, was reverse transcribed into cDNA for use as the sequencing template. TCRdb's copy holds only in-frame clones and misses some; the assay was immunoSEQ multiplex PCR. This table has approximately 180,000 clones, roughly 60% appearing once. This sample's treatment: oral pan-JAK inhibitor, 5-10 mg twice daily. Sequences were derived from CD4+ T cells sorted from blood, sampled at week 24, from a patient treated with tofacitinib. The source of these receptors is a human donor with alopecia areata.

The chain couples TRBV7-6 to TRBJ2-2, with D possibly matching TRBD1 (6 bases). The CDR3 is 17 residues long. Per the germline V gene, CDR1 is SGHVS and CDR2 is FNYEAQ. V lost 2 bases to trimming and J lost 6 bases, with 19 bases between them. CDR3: CASSLLVLAGVPGELFF. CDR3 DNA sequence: TGTGCCAGCAGCTTACTTGTGTTAGCAGGGGTCCCCGGGGAGCTGTTTTTT. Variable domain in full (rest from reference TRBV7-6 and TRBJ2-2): GAGVSQSPRYKVTKRGQDVALRCDPISGHVSLYWYRQALGQGPEFLTYFNYEAQQDKSGLPNDRFSAERPEGSISTLTIQRTEQRDSAMYRCASSLLVLAGVPGELFFGEGSRLTVL.

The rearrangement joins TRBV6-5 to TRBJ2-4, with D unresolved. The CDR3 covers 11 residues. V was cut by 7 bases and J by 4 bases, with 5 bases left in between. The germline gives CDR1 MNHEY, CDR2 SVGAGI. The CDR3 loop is CASTSKNIQYF. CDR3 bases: TGTGCCAGCACCTCGAAAAACATTCAGTACTTC.

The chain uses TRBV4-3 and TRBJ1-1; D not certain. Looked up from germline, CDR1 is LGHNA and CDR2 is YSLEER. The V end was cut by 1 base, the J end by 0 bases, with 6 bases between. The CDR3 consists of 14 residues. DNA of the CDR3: TGCGCCAGCAGCCAAGCCGGAATGAACACTGAAGCTTTCTTT. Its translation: CASSQAGMNTEAFF.

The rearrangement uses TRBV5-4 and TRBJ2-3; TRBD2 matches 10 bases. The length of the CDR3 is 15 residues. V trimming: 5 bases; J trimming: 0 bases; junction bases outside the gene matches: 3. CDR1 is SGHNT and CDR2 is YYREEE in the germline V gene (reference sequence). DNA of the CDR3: TGTGCCAGCAGTTTAGCGGGGGGAAGCACAGATACGCAGTATTTT. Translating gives CASSLAGGSTDTQYF.

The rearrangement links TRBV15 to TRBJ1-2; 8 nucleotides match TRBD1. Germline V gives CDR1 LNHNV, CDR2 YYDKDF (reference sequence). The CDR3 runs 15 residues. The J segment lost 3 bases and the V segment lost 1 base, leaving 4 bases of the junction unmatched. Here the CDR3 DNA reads TGTGCCACCAGCAGAGGACAGGGGACCGACTATGGCTACACCTTC. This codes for CATSRGQGTDYGYTF.

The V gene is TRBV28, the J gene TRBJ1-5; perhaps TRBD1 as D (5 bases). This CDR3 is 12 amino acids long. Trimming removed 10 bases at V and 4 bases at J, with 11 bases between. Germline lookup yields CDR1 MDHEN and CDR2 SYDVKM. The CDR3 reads CAIQGVNQPQHF. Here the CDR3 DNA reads TGTGCCATCCAGGGAGTAAATCAGCCCCAGCATTTT.

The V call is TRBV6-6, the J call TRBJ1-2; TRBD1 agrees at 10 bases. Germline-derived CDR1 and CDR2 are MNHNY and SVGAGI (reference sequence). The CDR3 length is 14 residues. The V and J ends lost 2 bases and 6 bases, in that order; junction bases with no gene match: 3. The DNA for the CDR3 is TGTGCCAGCAGTTACCAGACAGGGGGCCATGGCTACACCTTC. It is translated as CASSYQTGGHGYTF.

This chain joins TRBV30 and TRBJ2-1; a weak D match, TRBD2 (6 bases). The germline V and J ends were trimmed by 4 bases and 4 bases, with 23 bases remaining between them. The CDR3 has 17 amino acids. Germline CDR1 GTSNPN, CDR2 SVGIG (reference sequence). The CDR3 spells CAWIKRAGRGDYNEQFF. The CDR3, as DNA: TGTGCCTGGATAAAGCGGGCGGGTAGGGGAGATTACAATGAGCAGTTCTTC.

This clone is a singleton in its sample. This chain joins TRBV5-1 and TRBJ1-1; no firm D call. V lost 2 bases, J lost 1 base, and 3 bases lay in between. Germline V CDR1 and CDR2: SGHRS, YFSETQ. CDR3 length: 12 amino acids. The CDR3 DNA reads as TGCGCCAGCAGCTTTGAGAACACTGAAGCTTTCTTT. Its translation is CASSFENTEAFF.

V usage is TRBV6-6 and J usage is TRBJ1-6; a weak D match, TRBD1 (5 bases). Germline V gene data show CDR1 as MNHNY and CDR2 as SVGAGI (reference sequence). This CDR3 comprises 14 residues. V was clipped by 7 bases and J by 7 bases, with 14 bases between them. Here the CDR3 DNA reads TGTGCCAGCAAACATCCGGAGGGGAATTCACCCCTCCACTTT. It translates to CASKHPEGNSPLHF.

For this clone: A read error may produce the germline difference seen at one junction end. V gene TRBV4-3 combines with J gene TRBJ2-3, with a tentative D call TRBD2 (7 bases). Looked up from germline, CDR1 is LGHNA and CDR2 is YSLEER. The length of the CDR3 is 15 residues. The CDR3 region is CASSQEPGGTDTQYF. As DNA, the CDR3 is TGCGCCAGCAGCCAAGAACCGGGGGGCACGGATACGCAGTATTTT.